Included here is one T cell receptor (beta chain) sequence, with context. The CDR3 is made up of 16 amino acids. Trimming left V 0 bases short and J 8 bases short, with 16 bases between. CDR1 and CDR2 from the germline V gene are ENHRY and SYGVKD. This entry comes from a study of blood T cell repertoires in COVID-19. Study-level information: From T cells, B-cell-depleted T cells, or PBMCs came the material, which was cDNA or gDNA.

Sequencing was performed with immunoSEQ multiplex PCR; in TCRdb, only in-frame clones are kept and a portion is missing. This sample has 65,000 to 85,000 clones, with nearly 90% found just once. The chain couples TRBV10-3 to TRBJ1-4; D may be TRBD1 (6 bases). The source material was peripheral blood. The TCR originated in a man aged 50-59 years with active COVID-19. The CDR3 reads CAISESSRPQGEKLFF. CDR3 nucleotides: TGTGCCATCAGTGAGTCAAGCAGACCCCAGGGGGAAAAACTGTTTTTT.